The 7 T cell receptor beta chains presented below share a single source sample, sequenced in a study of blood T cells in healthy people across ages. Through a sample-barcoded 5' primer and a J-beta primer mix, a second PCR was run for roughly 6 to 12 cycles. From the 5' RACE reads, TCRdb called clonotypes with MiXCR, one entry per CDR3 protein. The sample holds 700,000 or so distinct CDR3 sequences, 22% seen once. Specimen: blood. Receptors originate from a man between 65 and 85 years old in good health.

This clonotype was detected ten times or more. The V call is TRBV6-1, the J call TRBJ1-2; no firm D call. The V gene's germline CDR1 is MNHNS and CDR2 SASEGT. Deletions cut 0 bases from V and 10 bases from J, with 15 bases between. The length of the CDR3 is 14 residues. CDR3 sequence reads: CASSEAWKGMDYTF. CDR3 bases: TGTGCCAGCAGTGAAGCGTGGAAAGGGATGGACTACACCTTC.

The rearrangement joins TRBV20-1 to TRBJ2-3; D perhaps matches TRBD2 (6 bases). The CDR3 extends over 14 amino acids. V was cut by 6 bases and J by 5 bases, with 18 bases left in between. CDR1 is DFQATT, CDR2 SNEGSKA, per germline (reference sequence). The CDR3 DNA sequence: TGCAGTGCGACCCCAGCGGCGGGGATAGATACGCAGTATTTT. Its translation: CSATPAAGIDTQYF.

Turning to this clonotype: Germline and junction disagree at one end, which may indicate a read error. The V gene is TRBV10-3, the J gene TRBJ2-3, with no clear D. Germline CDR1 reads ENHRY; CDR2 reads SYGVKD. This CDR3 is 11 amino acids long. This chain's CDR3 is CAVSDHDTQYF. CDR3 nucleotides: TGTGCCGTCAGTGATCATGATACGCAGTATTTT.

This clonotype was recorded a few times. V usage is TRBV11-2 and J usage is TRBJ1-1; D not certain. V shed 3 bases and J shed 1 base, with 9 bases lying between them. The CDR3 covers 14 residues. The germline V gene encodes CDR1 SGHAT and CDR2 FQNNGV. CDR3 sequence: CASSFRTANTEAFF. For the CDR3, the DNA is TGTGCCAGCAGCTTCCGGACGGCGAACACTGAAGCTTTCTTT.

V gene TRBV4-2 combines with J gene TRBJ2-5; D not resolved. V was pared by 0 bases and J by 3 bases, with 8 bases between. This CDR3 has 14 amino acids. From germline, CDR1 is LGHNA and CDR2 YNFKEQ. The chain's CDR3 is CASSQDLMEETQYF. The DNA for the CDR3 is TGTGCCAGCAGCCAAGATCTAATGGAAGAGACCCAGTACTTC.

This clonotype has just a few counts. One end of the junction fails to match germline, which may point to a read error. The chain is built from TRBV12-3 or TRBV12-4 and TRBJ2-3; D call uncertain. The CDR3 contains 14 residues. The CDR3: CASSLGSLTDTQYF. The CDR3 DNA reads TGTGCCAGCAGCTTAGGCAGTCTCACAGATACGCAGTATTTT.

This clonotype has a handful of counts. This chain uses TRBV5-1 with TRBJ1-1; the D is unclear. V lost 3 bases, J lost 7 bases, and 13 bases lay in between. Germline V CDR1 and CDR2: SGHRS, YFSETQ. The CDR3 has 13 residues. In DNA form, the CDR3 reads TGCGCCAGCAGCTCTTCCCCGGCGGGTGAAGCTTTCTTT. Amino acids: CASSSSPAGEAFF.